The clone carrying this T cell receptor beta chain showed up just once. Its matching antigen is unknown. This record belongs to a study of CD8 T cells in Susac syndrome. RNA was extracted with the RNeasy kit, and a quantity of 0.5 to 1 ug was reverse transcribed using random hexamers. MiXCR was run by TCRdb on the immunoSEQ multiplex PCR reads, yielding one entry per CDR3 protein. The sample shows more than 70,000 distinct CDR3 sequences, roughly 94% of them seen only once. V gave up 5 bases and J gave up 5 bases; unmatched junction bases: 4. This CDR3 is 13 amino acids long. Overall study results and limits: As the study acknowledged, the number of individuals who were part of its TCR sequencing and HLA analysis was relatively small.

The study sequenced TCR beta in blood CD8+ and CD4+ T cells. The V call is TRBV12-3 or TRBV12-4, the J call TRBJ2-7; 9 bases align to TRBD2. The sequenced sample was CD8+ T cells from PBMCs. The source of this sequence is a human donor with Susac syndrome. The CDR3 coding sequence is TGTGCCAGCAGTCGCGGGGGGGCCGACGAGCAGTACTTC. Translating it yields CASSRGGADEQYF.